A selection of T cell receptor beta chains follows, all from one sample in a study of PD-L1 blockade in urothelial cancer. Only in-frame clones appear in the TCRdb table, and some are missing; sequencing was by immunoSEQ multiplex PCR. The sample has 60,000 or so clones; about 86% are singletons. Sequencing was performed on PBMCs, taken around atezolizumab (anti-PD-L1) treatment. These receptor sequences come from a man aged 65 to 85 with urothelial cancer. Both conserved end residues are part of each CDR3. D genes are given only for firm matches. Expanded clones are given a class, and other clones once, few, many or no size at all.

D gene: NA; V gene: TRBV5-5; J gene: TRBJ1-2; clone size: NA; CDR3 protein: CASSLTANYGYTF; CDR3 DNA: TGTGCCAGCAGCTTGACAGCTAACTATGGCTACACCTTC
D gene: TRBD2; V gene: TRBV9; J gene: TRBJ2-2; clone size: NA; CDR3 protein: CASSALPGLAGFANTGELFF; CDR3 DNA: TGTGCCAGCAGCGCATTACCGGGACTAGCGGGATTCGCGAACACCGGGGAGCTGTTTTTT
D gene: NA; V gene: TRBV28; J gene: TRBJ2-7; clone size: NA; CDR3 protein: CATSSYEQYF; CDR3 DNA: TGTGCCACCTCCTCCTACGAGCAGTACTTC
D gene: NA; V gene: TRBV28; J gene: TRBJ1-2; clone size: once; CDR3 protein: CASSLQGYGYTF; CDR3 DNA: TGTGCCAGCAGTTTACAGGGCTATGGCTACACCTTC
D gene: TRBD1; V gene: TRBV9; J gene: TRBJ1-2; clone size: NA; CDR3 protein: CASSVGQGPNYGYTF; CDR3 DNA: TGTGCCAGCAGCGTTGGACAGGGCCCGAACTATGGCTACACCTTC
D gene: NA; V gene: TRBV19; J gene: TRBJ1-5; clone size: NA; CDR3 protein: CASSIWSGLRSNQPQHF; CDR3 DNA: TGTGCCAGTAGTATTTGGAGTGGACTCCGGAGCAATCAGCCCCAGCATTTT
D gene: NA; V gene: TRBV27; J gene: TRBJ2-1; clone size: NA; CDR3 protein: CASKTGVSYNEQFF; CDR3 DNA: TGTGCCAGCAAGACAGGAGTCTCCTACAATGAGCAGTTCTTC
D gene: TRBD2; V gene: TRBV19; J gene: TRBJ2-1; clone size: once; CDR3 protein: CASSLGVAGVYNEQFF; CDR3 DNA: TGTGCCAGTAGTTTGGGAGTGGCGGGAGTTTACAATGAGCAGTTCTTC
D gene: NA; V gene: TRBV28; J gene: TRBJ1-2; clone size: few; CDR3 protein: CASSHSRRALLFF; CDR3 DNA: TGTGCCAGCAGCCACTCTCGGAGGGCCCTCCTCTTCTTC
D gene: TRBD2; V gene: TRBV5-6; J gene: TRBJ2-7; clone size: NA; CDR3 protein: CASSLAPGVAGYF; CDR3 DNA: TGTGCCAGCAGCTTGGCCCCCGGAGTAGCGGGGTACTTC
D gene: TRBD2; V gene: TRBV27; J gene: TRBJ2-2; clone size: NA; CDR3 protein: CATWTSGTGELFF; CDR3 DNA: TGTGCCACCTGGACTAGCGGGACCGGGGAGCTGTTTTTT
D gene: TRBD2; V gene: TRBV15; J gene: TRBJ2-3; clone size: NA; CDR3 protein: CATSSLAGGGTDTQYF; CDR3 DNA: TGTGCCACCAGCAGTTTGGCGGGAGGTGGGACAGATACGCAGTATTTT
D gene: TRBD2; V gene: TRBV19; J gene: TRBJ2-2; clone size: NA; CDR3 protein: CASSTTSGSRTGELFF; CDR3 DNA: TGTGCCAGTAGTACCACTAGCGGGAGTCGGACCGGGGAGCTGTTTTTT
D gene: TRBD1; V gene: TRBV9; J gene: TRBJ2-1; clone size: few; CDR3 protein: CASSVVGQGYNEQFF; CDR3 DNA: TGTGCCAGCAGCGTAGTGGGACAGGGTTACAATGAGCAGTTCTTC
D gene: NA; V gene: TRBV6-5; J gene: TRBJ1-1; clone size: NA; CDR3 protein: CASKKQMNTEAFF; CDR3 DNA: TGTGCCAGCAAGAAACAGATGAACACTGAAGCTTTCTTT
D gene: NA; V gene: TRBV18; J gene: TRBJ1-1; clone size: once; CDR3 protein: CASSLTGPDTEAFF; CDR3 DNA: TGTGCCAGCTCTCTAACAGGACCAGACACTGAAGCTTTCTTT
D gene: TRBD2; V gene: TRBV6-5; J gene: TRBJ2-2; clone size: NA; CDR3 protein: CASSYLAGVTGELFF; CDR3 DNA: TGTGCCAGCAGTTACCTAGCGGGAGTCACCGGGGAGCTGTTTTTT
D gene: TRBD1; V gene: TRBV14; J gene: TRBJ1-4; clone size: few; CDR3 protein: CASSQVFGTGGEKLFF; CDR3 DNA: TGTGCCAGCAGCCAAGTTTTTGGTACAGGGGGCGAAAAACTGTTTTTT
D gene: NA; V gene: TRBV28; J gene: TRBJ1-2; clone size: NA; CDR3 protein: CASTPGNYGYTF; CDR3 DNA: TGTGCCAGCACCCCCGGGAACTATGGCTACACCTTC
D gene: NA; V gene: TRBV30; J gene: TRBJ2-3; clone size: NA; CDR3 protein: CAWGLFTDTQYF; CDR3 DNA: TGTGCCTGGGGACTTTTCACAGATACGCAGTATTTT
D gene: NA; V gene: TRBV10-3; J gene: TRBJ1-1; clone size: few; CDR3 protein: CAISDSRLNTEAFF; CDR3 DNA: TGTGCCATCAGTGATTCCAGGCTGAACACTGAAGCTTTCTTT
D gene: TRBD1; V gene: TRBV5-1; J gene: TRBJ2-2; clone size: NA; CDR3 protein: CASSLDRGATGELFF; CDR3 DNA: TGCGCCAGCAGCCTCGACAGGGGGGCCACCGGGGAGCTGTTTTTT
D gene: NA; V gene: TRBV19; J gene: TRBJ2-2; clone size: NA; CDR3 protein: CASSDRRGTGELFF; CDR3 DNA: TGTGCCAGTAGTGACAGGCGGGGGACCGGGGAGCTGTTTTTT
D gene: TRBD2; V gene: TRBV4-2; J gene: TRBJ2-2; clone size: few; CDR3 protein: CASSLGGLAGVTGELFF; CDR3 DNA: TGTGCCAGCAGCCTTGGGGGGCTAGCGGGAGTCACCGGGGAGCTGTTTTTT
D gene: NA; V gene: TRBV9; J gene: TRBJ2-7; clone size: many; CDR3 protein: CASSVTGDSYEQYF; CDR3 DNA: TGTGCCAGCAGCGTAACGGGAGACTCCTACGAGCAGTACTTC
D gene: TRBD2; V gene: TRBV13; J gene: TRBJ2-2; clone size: NA; CDR3 protein: CASSGGGRGTGELFF; CDR3 DNA: TGTGCCAGCAGCGGGGGAGGGCGCGGCACCGGGGAGCTGTTTTTT
D gene: TRBD1; V gene: TRBV5-1; J gene: TRBJ2-7; clone size: NA; CDR3 protein: CASSSDRVRREQYF; CDR3 DNA: TGCGCCAGCAGCAGCGACAGGGTAAGGAGGGAGCAGTACTTC
D gene: NA; V gene: TRBV5-1; J gene: TRBJ2-1; clone size: NA; CDR3 protein: CASSLGLYNEQFF; CDR3 DNA: TGCGCCAGCAGCTTGGGACTATACAATGAGCAGTTCTTC
D gene: NA; V gene: TRBV5-6; J gene: TRBJ2-1; clone size: NA; CDR3 protein: CASRLIGQNNEQFF; CDR3 DNA: TGTGCCAGCAGGTTGATCGGACAAAACAATGAGCAGTTCTTC
D gene: NA; V gene: TRBV11-2; J gene: TRBJ2-7; clone size: NA; CDR3 protein: CASSPSGLGNEQYF; CDR3 DNA: TGTGCCAGCAGCCCCTCAGGCCTCGGGAACGAGCAGTACTTC
D gene: TRBD1; V gene: TRBV18; J gene: TRBJ1-5; clone size: NA; CDR3 protein: CASSPSRDRGQPQHF; CDR3 DNA: TGTGCCAGCTCACCCTCCCGGGACAGAGGACAGCCCCAGCATTTT
D gene: TRBD2; V gene: TRBV6-1; J gene: TRBJ2-1; clone size: NA; CDR3 protein: CASTAQRESGEQFF; CDR3 DNA: TGTGCCAGCACCGCCCAGCGGGAGAGCGGTGAGCAGTTCTTC
D gene: NA; V gene: TRBV29-1; J gene: TRBJ1-1; clone size: NA; CDR3 protein: CSASGHQNTEAFF; CDR3 DNA: TGCAGCGCTTCCGGACACCAGAACACTGAAGCTTTCTTT
D gene: NA; V gene: TRBV5-6; J gene: TRBJ2-7; clone size: NA; CDR3 protein: CASSRDFRYEQYF; CDR3 DNA: TGTGCCAGCAGCCGGGACTTCCGCTACGAGCAGTACTTC
D gene: NA; V gene: TRBV7-9; J gene: TRBJ1-2; clone size: NA; CDR3 protein: CASSRGGGYTF; CDR3 DNA: TGTGCCAGCAGCCGGGGTGGCGGCTACACCTTC
D gene: TRBD2; V gene: TRBV25-1; J gene: TRBJ2-5; clone size: NA; CDR3 protein: CASSRGLAGAETQYF; CDR3 DNA: TGTGCCAGCAGTCGCGGGCTAGCGGGAGCCGAGACCCAGTACTTC
D gene: TRBD1; V gene: TRBV5-1; J gene: TRBJ2-7; clone size: NA; CDR3 protein: CASSPRTGSSYEQYF; CDR3 DNA: TGCGCCAGCAGCCCAAGGACAGGGTCCTCCTACGAGCAGTACTTC
D gene: NA; V gene: TRBV4-1; J gene: TRBJ1-3; clone size: NA; CDR3 protein: CASSQENTVEGNTIYF; CDR3 DNA: TGCGCCAGCAGCCAAGAAAACACAGTCGAGGGAAACACCATATATTTT
D gene: NA; V gene: TRBV28; J gene: TRBJ2-4; clone size: once; CDR3 protein: CASSLPSKNIQYF; CDR3 DNA: TGTGCCAGCAGTTTACCCTCCAAAAACATTCAGTACTTC
D gene: NA; V gene: TRBV21-1; J gene: TRBJ1-4; clone size: NA; CDR3 protein: CASSNTGEGGEKLFF; CDR3 DNA: TGTGCCAGCAGCAATACAGGGGAAGGTGGTGAAAAACTGTTTTTT
D gene: NA; V gene: TRBV2; J gene: TRBJ2-7; clone size: few; CDR3 protein: CASSGLAWEQYF; CDR3 DNA: TGTGCCAGCAGTGGGCTAGCGTGGGAGCAGTACTTC
D gene: TRBD2; V gene: TRBV11-3; J gene: TRBJ2-7; clone size: NA; CDR3 protein: CASSPGRWAGVNEQYF; CDR3 DNA: TGTGCCAGCAGCCCCGGCCGGTGGGCGGGAGTTAACGAGCAGTACTTC
D gene: NA; V gene: TRBV10-3; J gene: TRBJ2-1; clone size: NA; CDR3 protein: CAISESTKQFF; CDR3 DNA: TGTGCCATCAGTGAATCTACCAAGCAGTTCTTC
D gene: NA; V gene: TRBV5-1; J gene: TRBJ2-5; clone size: NA; CDR3 protein: CASSLGGGGSQETQYF; CDR3 DNA: TGCGCCAGCAGCCTGGGGGGGGGCGGATCCCAAGAGACCCAGTACTTC
D gene: TRBD1; V gene: TRBV15; J gene: TRBJ1-1; clone size: NA; CDR3 protein: CATSRDRANTEAFF; CDR3 DNA: TGTGCCACCAGCAGGGACAGGGCGAACACTGAAGCTTTCTTT
D gene: TRBD1; V gene: TRBV11-2; J gene: TRBJ2-7; clone size: NA; CDR3 protein: CASSHLRDRTYEQYF; CDR3 DNA: TGTGCCAGCAGCCATCTACGGGACAGGACCTACGAGCAGTACTTC
D gene: NA; V gene: TRBV5-1; J gene: TRBJ2-1; clone size: NA; CDR3 protein: CASSSTWSNEQFF; CDR3 DNA: TGCGCCAGCAGCTCTACTTGGAGCAATGAGCAGTTCTTC
D gene: NA; V gene: TRBV2; J gene: TRBJ2-3; clone size: NA; CDR3 protein: CASSDPGYDTQYF; CDR3 DNA: TGTGCCAGCAGTGACCCAGGGTACGATACGCAGTATTTT
D gene: NA; V gene: TRBV2; J gene: TRBJ1-2; clone size: NA; CDR3 protein: CASSGAVRANYGYTF; CDR3 DNA: TGTGCCAGCAGTGGGGCAGTCAGGGCGAACTATGGCTACACCTTC
D gene: TRBD1; V gene: TRBV5-1; J gene: TRBJ2-5; clone size: NA; CDR3 protein: CASSLEGQGLATQYF; CDR3 DNA: TGCGCCAGCAGCTTGGAGGGACAGGGGTTGGCGACCCAGTACTTC
D gene: NA; V gene: TRBV7-9; J gene: TRBJ1-3; clone size: NA; CDR3 protein: CASSLRTAGNTIYF; CDR3 DNA: TGTGCCAGCAGCTTAAGGACTGCCGGAAACACCATATATTTT
D gene: NA; V gene: TRBV7-9; J gene: TRBJ2-1; clone size: NA; CDR3 protein: CASSSAGNEQFF; CDR3 DNA: TGTGCCAGCAGCTCCGCGGGTAATGAGCAGTTCTTC
D gene: NA; V gene: TRBV29-1; J gene: TRBJ2-1; clone size: NA; CDR3 protein: CSVRGLPSYNEQFF; CDR3 DNA: TGCAGCGTGAGGGGACTTCCCTCCTACAATGAGCAGTTCTTC
D gene: TRBD1; V gene: TRBV27; J gene: TRBJ1-5; clone size: NA; CDR3 protein: CASSSWDSVNQPQHF; CDR3 DNA: TGTGCCAGCAGTTCGTGGGACAGTGTAAATCAGCCCCAGCATTTT
D gene: TRBD1; V gene: TRBV11-2; J gene: TRBJ2-5; clone size: NA; CDR3 protein: CASSNRGPETQYF; CDR3 DNA: TGTGCCAGCAGCAACAGGGGACCGGAGACCCAGTACTTC
D gene: NA; V gene: TRBV5-1; J gene: TRBJ1-2; clone size: NA; CDR3 protein: CASSLRGNYGYTF; CDR3 DNA: TGCGCCAGCAGCTTGAGAGGGAACTATGGCTACACCTTC
D gene: NA; V gene: TRBV11-3; J gene: TRBJ2-1; clone size: NA; CDR3 protein: CASSLPRQGSTNEQFF; CDR3 DNA: TGTGCCAGCAGCTTACCGCGGCAGGGTAGCACCAATGAGCAGTTCTTC